Each of the 25 T cell receptor beta chains below was sequenced from the same sample in a study of T cells after yellow fever vaccination. Using its own MiXCR run on the 5' RACE reads, TCRdb lists one record per CDR3 protein. The sample yields a few hundred thousand distinct CDR3 sequences, around 8.1% seen once. Specimen: PBMCs, collected around 45 days after the first yellow fever vaccination. The receptors were gathered from a young man who received the YFV17D yellow fever vaccine.

The gene calls are TRBV9 and TRBJ2-1; D not resolved. Trimming cost V 0 bases and J 0 bases, with 10 bases left between them. This CDR3 is 16 amino acids long. Germline CDR1 SGDLS, CDR2 YYNGEE. CDR3 loop: CASSVEGPSSYNEQFF. CDR3 DNA: TGTGCCAGCAGCGTAGAGGGTCCCAGCTCCTACAATGAGCAGTTCTTC.

The chain recombines TRBV3-1 with TRBJ2-7; no firm D call. Trimming took off 1 base at V and 1 base at J, with 2 bases between the two ends. Looked up from germline, CDR1 is LGHDT and CDR2 is YNNKEL (reference sequence). The CDR3 has 12 residues. The CDR3 is CASSQASYEQYF. CDR3 nucleotide sequence: TGTGCCAGCAGCCAAGCGTCCTACGAGCAGTACTTC.

This clonotype occurred many times. The chain links TRBV5-1 to TRBJ2-7, with TRBD1 identical over 10 bases. J lost 5 bases, V lost 9 bases, and 14 bases had no gene match. This CDR3 comprises 15 residues. The germline CDR1 and CDR2 sequences are SGHRS and YFSETQ. CDR3 nucleotides: TGCGCCAACCGCCCCCCGAGACAGGGGGCCGACGAGCAGTACTTC. Its protein is CANRPPRQGADEQYF. The full variable domain, in which reference TRBV5-1 and TRBJ2-7 provide the parts outside the CDR3, is KAGVTQTPRYLIKTRGQQVTLSCSPISGHRSVSWYQQTPGQGLQFLFEYFSETQRNKGNFPGRFSGRQFSNSRSEMNVSTLELGDSALYLCANRPPRQGADEQYFGPGTRLTVT.

This clonotype was observed a handful of times. The chain has TRBV6-2 or TRBV6-3 and TRBJ1-4; D is uncertain. The CDR3 totals 15 residues. The germline V gene has CDR1 MNHEY and CDR2 SVGEGT. Trimming removed 0 bases at V and 4 bases at J, with 9 bases between. The CDR3 loop is CASSYSIGDNEKLFF. The CDR3 nucleotides read TGTGCCAGCAGTTACTCTATCGGAGATAATGAAAAACTGTTTTTT.

This clonotype was counted a few times. The chain is built from TRBV18 and TRBJ2-2; no clear D gene. V was pared by 0 bases and J by 4 bases, with 6 bases between. The CDR3 has 14 amino acids. Looked up from germline, CDR1 is KGHSH and CDR2 is LQKENI. CDR3 amino acids: CASSPPSVTGELFF. For the CDR3, the DNA is TGTGCCAGCTCACCACCGTCTGTCACCGGGGAGCTGTTTTTT.

The genes are TRBV7-2 and TRBJ1-2; D is undetermined. The CDR3 has 15 residues. Germline loops: CDR1 SGHTA, CDR2 FQGNSA. V dropped 4 bases and J dropped 6 bases, with 18 bases sitting between them. CDR3 nucleotide sequence: TGTGCCAGCAGCTATACCGGGCTACGAATAGATGGCTACACCTTC. It translates to CASSYTGLRIDGYTF. The variable domain in full, completed from reference TRBV7-2 and TRBJ1-2, reads GAGVSQSPSNKVTEKGKDVELRCDPISGHTALYWYRQSLGQGLEFLIYFQGNSAPDKSGLPSDRFSAERTGGSVSTLTIQRTQQEDSAVYLCASSYTGLRIDGYTFGSGTRLTVV.

This clonotype was observed a few times. The CDR3 region is CSVDSPRENEQYV. Written as DNA, the CDR3 is TGCAGCGTTGACTCCCCTCGGGAAAACGAGCAGTACGTC. The V gene is TRBV29-1, the J gene TRBJ2-7; tentatively, D is TRBD2 (5 bases). Trimming left V 3 bases short and J 5 bases short, with 14 bases between. The CDR3 extends over 13 amino acids. Looked up from germline, CDR1 is SQVTM and CDR2 is ANQGSEA.

This clonotype was seen more than once but under ten times. This chain joins TRBV7-2 and TRBJ2-2, with 7 bases identical to TRBD2. After removal of 5 bases from V and 3 bases from J, the junction contained 6 bases not matched to a gene. In germline, CDR1 is SGHTA, CDR2 FQGNSA. The CDR3 runs to 15 residues. CDR3 protein: CASSPLAAHTGELFF. In DNA form, the CDR3 reads TGTGCCAGCAGCCCGCTAGCGGCCCACACCGGGGAGCTGTTTTTT.

The sample holds a few counts of this clonotype. The V and J genes are TRBV6-1 and TRBJ2-5; 7 bases line up with TRBD2. The CDR3 is 14 residues long. V was pared by 4 bases and J by 2 bases, with 4 bases of the junction left unmatched. Germline V lookup: CDR1 MNHNS, CDR2 SASEGT. CDR3 residues: CASSARDYQETQYF. Written as DNA, the CDR3 is TGTGCCAGCAGTGCGCGGGACTATCAAGAGACCCAGTACTTC.

This clonotype has just a few counts. The rearrangement joins TRBV5-4 to TRBJ2-5; 7 bases line up with TRBD1. The germline gives CDR1 SGHNT, CDR2 YYREEE (reference sequence). The CDR3 has 14 amino acids. The V segment lost 3 bases and the J segment 2 bases; nucleotides outside the gene matches: 4. CDR3 nucleotides: TGTGCCAGCAGCTCGTTACAGGGGCAAGAGACCCAGTACTTC. It translates to CASSSLQGQETQYF.

The chain recombines TRBV5-1 with TRBJ1-6; D remains ambiguous. CDR3 length: 14 residues. The V gene lost 0 bases and the J gene lost 6 bases, with 7 bases spanning the gap. CDR1 is SGHRS, CDR2 YFSETQ, per germline. Written as DNA, the CDR3 is TGCGCCAGCAGCTTGGCAGTCTGTAATTCACCCCTCCACTTT. Its protein product is CASSLAVCNSPLHF.

The genes are TRBV24-1 and TRBJ2-6; no clear D. The CDR3 covers 15 residues. CDR1 is KGHDR and CDR2 is SFDVKD in the germline V gene. Trimming stripped 0 bases from V and 4 bases from J, with 6 bases between. CDR3 sequence (DNA): TGTGCCACCAGTGATTTGCCACCCGGGGCCAACGTCCTGACTTTC. This codes for CATSDLPPGANVLTF.

This chain links TRBV28 with TRBJ2-7; D gene uncertain. Germline CDR1 MDHEN, CDR2 SYDVKM. This CDR3 region has 15 residues. V was pared by 3 bases and J by 3 bases, with 15 bases between. CDR3 nucleotides: TGTGCCAGCAGTTTTGGAGACGGCCGGGTCTACGAGCAGTACGTC. Amino acids: CASSFGDGRVYEQYV.

This clonotype ranks as medium-sized. Mismatch with germline at one junction end may stem from a read error. J is TRBJ2-1 and V is TRBV5-1, with 8 bases aligning to TRBD2. Germline V gene lookup returns CDR1 SGHRS and CDR2 YFSETQ. CDR3 size: 14 residues. The CDR3 nucleotides are TGTGCCAGCAGTTTGGGCGGGGGGTACAATGAGCAGTTCTTC. Its protein product is CASSLGGGYNEQFF.

This clonotype was counted ten times or more. This chain links TRBV4-3 with TRBJ2-7, with 11 bases identical to TRBD1. There are 15 residues in the CDR3. Germline V gives CDR1 LGHNA, CDR2 YSLEER. With V trimmed by 1 base and J by 3 bases, 2 bases remained unmatched. CDR3 sequence (DNA): TGCGCCAGCAGCCAAGGAGGGACAGGGGGCTACGAGCAGTACTTC. It specifies CASSQGGTGGYEQYF.

The chain uses TRBV20-1 and TRBJ2-4; D might be TRBD1 or TRBD2, each matching 6 bases. V dropped 0 bases and J dropped 0 bases, with 12 bases sitting between them. The CDR3 contains 16 residues. Germline CDR1 and CDR2: DFQATT and SNEGSKA (reference sequence). The CDR3 sequence is CSARETGALAKNIQYF. For the CDR3, the DNA is TGCAGTGCTAGAGAAACGGGGGCCCTAGCCAAAAACATTCAGTACTTC.

This clonotype was picked up a small number of times. The chain uses TRBV5-1 and TRBJ2-3, with 9 bases that match TRBD1. J was trimmed by 3 bases and V by 4 bases; bases with no gene match: 3. The V gene's germline CDR1 is SGHRS and CDR2 YFSETQ. The CDR3 length is 14 residues. For the CDR3, the DNA is TGCGCCAGCAGCCTACAGGGGGCTACAGATACGCAGTATTTT. Its protein is CASSLQGATDTQYF.

This clonotype was observed a few times. The chain uses TRBV29-1 and TRBJ1-4; 9 nucleotides line up with TRBD1. V lost 4 bases and J lost 5; bases outside the gene matches: 5. This CDR3 contains 14 residues. CDR1 SQVTM and CDR2 ANQGSEA come from the germline V gene. The CDR3 DNA reads as TGCAGCGTTGGGTTGGGGACAGGGAATGAAAAACTGTTTTTT. Protein: CSVGLGTGNEKLFF.

This clonotype came up many times. The chain carries TRBV4-3 and TRBJ2-3; weak D call: TRBD1 (6 bases). Germline loops: CDR1 LGHNA, CDR2 YSLEER. There are 17 residues in the CDR3. V was trimmed by 0 bases and J by 4 bases, leaving 17 bases between them. Here the CDR3 reads CASSQDPQGVVADTQYF. CDR3 in DNA: TGCGCCAGCAGCCAAGACCCACAGGGAGTAGTAGCAGATACGCAGTATTTT.

There are a few counts of this clonotype. This chain joins TRBV7-9 and TRBJ1-6, with a weak D call TRBD1 (5 bases). The CDR3 consists of 14 residues. Germline V gene sequence: CDR1 SEHNR, CDR2 FQNEAQ (reference sequence). V lost 5 bases and J 6 bases, leaving 11 bases between the germline ends. CDR3 DNA: TGTGCCAGCAGCCCCGAGGGGAGTAATTCACCCCTCCACTTT. Its protein is CASSPEGSNSPLHF.

V gene TRBV29-1 combines with J gene TRBJ2-5, with D maybe TRBD2 (5 bases). Germline V lookup: CDR1 SQVTM, CDR2 ANQGSEA. There are 12 residues in the CDR3. V was clipped by 5 bases and J by 2 bases, with 9 bases between them. The CDR3 reads CSVFGDQETQYF. The CDR3 bases are TGCAGCGTTTTCGGGGATCAAGAGACCCAGTACTTC.

The rearrangement links TRBV11-2 to TRBJ2-3; D gene uncertain. Germline CDR1 reads SGHAT; CDR2 reads FQNNGV. V dropped 3 bases and J dropped 4 bases, with 17 bases sitting between them. This CDR3 is built from 16 residues. CDR3 nucleotide sequence: TGTGCCAGCAGCTTGGGCTCCTGGGTTGAGGCAGATACGCAGTATTTT. Protein sequence: CASSLGSWVEADTQYF.

Ten or more counts support this clonotype. V and J are TRBV28 and TRBJ1-1; possible D gene TRBD1, 5 bases. The germline V gene encodes CDR1 MDHEN and CDR2 SYDVKM. CDR3 size: 14 residues. V was clipped by 5 bases and J by 0 bases, with 10 bases between them. The CDR3 nucleotides read TGTGCCAGCAGTCCAGGGACGGTGAACACTGAAGCTTTCTTT. This codes for CASSPGTVNTEAFF.

This clonotype was seen more than once but under ten times. The rearrangement joins TRBV30 to TRBJ1-5; no firm D call. V shed 2 bases and J shed 4 bases, with 9 bases lying between them. This CDR3 comprises 13 residues. Germline lookup yields CDR1 GTSNPN and CDR2 SVGIG (reference sequence). Written as DNA, the CDR3 is TGTGCCTGGAGTCGAGGGATGAATCAGCCCCAGCATTTT. As protein: CAWSRGMNQPQHF.

This clonotype occurred a few times. The J gene is TRBJ2-1, the V gene TRBV20-1, with TRBD2 identical over 9 bases. The CDR3 totals 12 residues. V gave up 4 bases and J gave up 10 bases; unmatched junction bases: 5. Germline lookup yields CDR1 DFQATT and CDR2 SNEGSKA (reference sequence). The CDR3 loop is CSAIRAGGEQFF. The CDR3 DNA reads as TGCAGTGCTATTCGCGCGGGGGGGGAGCAGTTCTTC.